The text below deals with one T cell receptor beta chain. Its specificity is not known. The sample originates from a study of T-cell reconstitution after alpha-beta-depleted transplantation in children. Findings of the study overall: Expanded graft clones, several hundred of them, were reportedly the source of alpha-beta T cells about two months after transplant. From newly produced T cells came most of the T-cell counts and diversity one year after transplant.

It was with unique molecular identifiers that the TCRbeta library was prepared. MiXCR, applied by TCRdb to the PCR reads, yields one record per CDR3 protein. The table shows 400,000 to 450,000 distinct CDR3 sequences, with over 40% occurring only once. CDR1 and CDR2 from the germline V gene are SGHTA and FQGTGA. V lost 4 bases and J lost 10, with 23 bases in between. This CDR3 contains 16 residues. This receptor was obtained from a girl aged 2 to 9 with aplastic anemia, due to receive a stem cell transplant. The sequenced sample was PBMCs, obtained before TCRalphabeta/CD19-depleted stem cell transplant. This chain links TRBV7-3 with TRBJ2-1; no clear D. The CDR3 spells CASSSDVLGSGYEQFF. The CDR3 DNA sequence: TGTGCCAGCAGCTCCGACGTCCTAGGGTCCGGTTACGAGCAGTTCTTC.